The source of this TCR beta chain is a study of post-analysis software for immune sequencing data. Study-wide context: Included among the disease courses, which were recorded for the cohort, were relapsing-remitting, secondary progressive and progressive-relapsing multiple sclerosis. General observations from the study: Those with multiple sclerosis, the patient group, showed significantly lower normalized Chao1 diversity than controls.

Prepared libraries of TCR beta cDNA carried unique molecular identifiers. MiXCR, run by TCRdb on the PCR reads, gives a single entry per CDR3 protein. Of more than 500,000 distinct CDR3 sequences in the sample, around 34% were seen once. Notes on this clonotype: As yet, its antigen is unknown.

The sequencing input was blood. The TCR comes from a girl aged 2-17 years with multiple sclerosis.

The CDR3 reads CSARNGVEAFF. In nucleotides, the CDR3 is TGCAGTGCTAGGAACGGTGTTGAAGCTTTCTTT. The V call is TRBV20-1, the J call TRBJ1-1; unclear D gene. Germline CDR1 reads DFQATT; CDR2 reads SNEGSKA (reference sequence). The CDR3 covers 11 residues. V lost 3 bases to trimming and J lost 7 bases, with 9 bases between them.